A single sample is the source of the 8 T cell receptor beta chains below, sequenced in a study of shared clonotypes between healthy human individuals. TCRdb keeps only in-frame clones here, not all; method: immunoSEQ multiplex PCR. This sample yields hundreds of thousands of clones, of which about 95% are seen a single time; around 0.1% belongs to the top ten. Terminally differentiated effector memory CD45RA+ cells were excluded by CCR7 positive selection of CD45RO-negative cells. Specimen: naive CD8+ T cells sorted from blood. The source is a woman between 25 and 40 years old in good health.

The chain employs TRBV11-1 and TRBJ2-5; D remains ambiguous. The CDR3 sequence is 15 residues long. The germline V and J ends were trimmed by 9 bases and 4 bases, with 21 bases remaining between them. CDR1 SGHAT and CDR2 FQDESV come from the germline V gene (reference sequence). This chain's CDR3 is CASSPNDNWGETQYF. The CDR3 bases are TGTGCCAGTTCGCCGAATGACAATTGGGGAGAGACCCAGTACTTC.

The chain uses TRBV6-5 and TRBJ1-2; tentative D call: TRBD1 (5 bases). Trimming stripped 3 bases from V and 8 bases from J, with 13 bases between. Germline values: CDR1 MNHEY, CDR2 SVGAGI. The CDR3 loop spans 13 amino acids. Written as DNA, the CDR3 is TGTGCCAGCAGTTATGGCGGGGCCTTCGGCTACACCTTC. Its protein is CASSYGGAFGYTF.

This chain connects TRBV25-1 to TRBJ2-1; D is uncertain. Germline CDR1 and CDR2: MGHDK and SYGVNS. The CDR3 extends over 10 amino acids. V dropped 4 bases and J dropped 8 bases, with 3 bases sitting between them. The CDR3 loop is CASSADEQFF. In nucleotides, the CDR3 is TGTGCCAGCAGTGCAGATGAGCAGTTCTTC.

V is TRBV25-1 and J is TRBJ1-2, with D unresolved. Trimming shortened V by 4 bases and J by 0 bases, and 12 bases separated the two germline ends. From germline, CDR1 is MGHDK and CDR2 SYGVNS. The CDR3 spans 15 residues. Here the CDR3 reads CASSADVTTNYGYTF. CDR3 sequence (DNA): TGTGCCAGCAGTGCGGACGTCACAACTAACTATGGCTACACCTTC.

The gene calls are TRBV5-6 and TRBJ2-2, with D perhaps given as TRBD1 or TRBD2 (5 bases each). The CDR3 runs to 13 residues. V was trimmed by 8 bases and J by 0 bases, leaving 8 bases between them. Germline CDR1 reads SGHDT; CDR2 reads YYEEEE. CDR3 bases: TGTGCCAGTTCGGGGCCGAACACCGGGGAGCTGTTTTTT. Its translation is CASSGPNTGELFF. The full variable domain, completed using reference TRBV5-6 and TRBJ2-2, is DAGVTQSPTHLIKTRGQQVTLRCSPKSGHDTVSWYQQALGQGPQFIFQYYEEEERQRGNFPDRFSGHQFPNYSSELNVNALLLGDSALYLCASSGPNTGELFFGEGSRLTVL.

V is TRBV7-9 and J is TRBJ2-1; 8 bases are a match to TRBD1. The germline gives CDR1 SEHNR, CDR2 FQNEAQ (reference sequence). CDR3 length equals 17 residues. V lost 2 bases and J lost 0; bases outside the gene matches: 6. CDR3 protein: CASSLLHGTGSYNEQFF. As DNA, the CDR3 is TGTGCCAGCAGCTTATTACACGGGACAGGCTCCTACAATGAGCAGTTCTTC.

The V call is TRBV5-5, the J call TRBJ2-7; unclear D gene. CDR1 is SGHKS and CDR2 is YYEKEE in the germline V gene (reference sequence). V was cut by 1 base and J by 3 bases, with 8 bases left in between. The CDR3 has 13 amino acids. The chain's CDR3 is CASSLRLLYEQYF. In DNA, the CDR3 is TGTGCCAGCAGCTTGAGGTTGCTCTACGAGCAGTACTTC.

The chain couples TRBV13 to TRBJ2-7; 8 bases map to TRBD2. Germline-derived CDR1 and CDR2 are PRHDT and FYEKMQ (reference sequence). This CDR3 spans 15 amino acids. Germline trimming cut 0 bases from V and 4 bases from J; bases unmatched to any gene: 5. The CDR3: CASSLGSGISYEQYF. The CDR3 DNA reads TGTGCCAGCAGCTTAGGTAGCGGGATATCATACGAGCAGTACTTC.